This T cell receptor (beta chain) was documented in a study of metastatic and nonmetastatic thyroid tumors (TCRdb year 2020). Notes on the research overall: Repertoires from peripheral blood and from tumor or nodule tissue samples of malignant and benign thyroid patients were compared. The research as a whole found: TCR beta diversity was reported as significantly higher in malignant tumors than in benign nodules, in both blood and tumor samples.

Before undergoing thyroid surgery, none of the patients had been given any kind of treatment. Patient clinical samples collected from about 2011 to 2018 were retrospectively analysed using T-cell receptor beta sequencing. CDR1 LNHNV and CDR2 YYDKDF are derived from the germline V gene (reference sequence). V is trimmed back by 2 bases and J by 2 bases, and the junction contains 7 bases that no gene match accounts for. Its CDR3 holds 16 amino acids, cysteine through phenylalanine. This entry keeps only the CDR3 DNA: 48 bases, framed from base 1. The library was prepared using PCR. The data were produced on an Illumina HiSeq 4000. High-throughput sequencing was used to profile the CDR3 region of the TCR beta-chain in every patient. As for the original processing: Drawing on CDR3 differences between clinicopathological groups, the researchers built a classifier meant to tell apart patients with distant-metastatic papillary thyroid cancer. The Shannon index was used to measure repertoire diversity, and the Morisita-Horn index was used to measure how similar tumor and blood repertoires were. TCRdb reworked the public reads: Q25 trimming with fastp, MiXCR clone assembly, productive beta chains retained. TCRdb, not the original authors, processed these V and J calls. The sample has about 31,000 clones on record, roughly a fifth of them singletons. Jointly, the top ten make up about 22% of the sample.

As for this clone: There is no known antigen for this receptor. Per-base qualities were not stored, and no clone one base away is much larger.

This clonotype originated in a female donor with papillary thyroid cancer or a benign thyroid nodule (not recorded which). Some clones in this sample may be carry-over from other donors' samples. The sequenced sample consisted of blood. The chain is assembled from TRBV15 and TRBJ2-7; TRBD1 aligns with 9 central bases. The nucleotides read TGTGCCACCAGCAGAACCGGGACAGGGAAACCCTACGAGCAGTACTTC. Translated, this gives CATSRTGTGKPYEQYF.